This entry concerns a single TCR beta chain. Its antigen remains unknown. Different DNA sequences within this sample yield the same CDR3. None of the donors, who were healthy HIV-negative adults, had recently had acute infections or vaccinations. Germline assignment: CDR1 SGHTA and CDR2 FQGNSA. CDR3 length equals 15 residues. The V and J ends lost 1 base and 1 base, in that order; junction bases with no gene match: 0. These data originate in a study of shared clonotypes between healthy human individuals. Study overall: Contributing individuals were two females and a few males aged 18 to 49.

Study results and caveats: Between a handful of donors, naive CD4 clonotypes were shared at a level of around 4.9%.

Here immunoSEQ multiplex PCR was the method, and the copy in TCRdb shows in-frame clones only, minus some. The repertoire holds some 2.4 million clones, with 90% to 95% as singletons. The rearrangement uses TRBV7-2 and TRBJ2-7; the match to TRBD2 covers 11 bases. The sample was naive CD4+ T cells from PBMCs. The subset was: CD45RA+ positively selected. The clonotype originates from a man aged 18 to 35 in good health. Some clones in this sample may be carry-over from other donors' samples. The CDR3 loop reads CASSLGLAGSYEQYF. The CDR3 bases are TGTGCCAGCAGCTTAGGACTAGCGGGATCCTACGAGCAGTACTTC.